This TCR beta chain is drawn from a study of Tregs in tolerant kidney transplant recipients. TCRdb's table, derived via immunoSEQ multiplex PCR, lists solely in-frame clones and lacks some. Across about 48,000 clones, the top ten clones capture around 0.88% of the sample. Note on this clone: Coverage ceases 3 residues before the CDR3 finishes, and the germline J gene fills in the end.

The CDR3 has 16 amino acids. V was trimmed by 1 base and J by 1 base, leaving 13 bases between them. Germline V CDR1 and CDR2: LGHNA, YNFKEQ. This material consisted of CD4+ T cells from blood, taken before the transplant. The TCR sequence derives from a human donor who received a combined kidney and bone marrow transplant. This chain links TRBV4-2 with TRBJ2-5, with D possibly matching TRBD2 (6 bases). Incomplete CDR3 DNA: TGTGCCAGCAGCCAAGGGGAGGCGGGGCGCCAAGAGACC. This codes for CASSQGEAGRQET. The full-length CDR3 reads as CASSQGEAGRQETQYF.